The sample holds a few counts of the clone carrying this T cell receptor beta chain. What it binds is unknown. These data come from a study of cytomegalovirus exposure and HLA in healthy donors. The CDR3 is made up of 18 amino acids. V lost 0 bases to trimming and J lost 0 bases; unmatched junction nucleotides: 11. Germline V gene sequence: CDR1 MNHEY, CDR2 SMNVEV (reference sequence). The PCR made use of 60 Vbeta and 13 Jbeta primers. Assay: immunoSEQ multiplex PCR; the TCRdb copy retains only in-frame clones and omits some. The profile shows 200,000 to 250,000 clones, about 85% of them singletons. Study-wide findings and caveats: Among the CMV-associated chains, three were confirmed in vitro as specific for CMV antigens. V- and J-gene trimming in TCR beta was tied to a missense DCLRE1C variant by an analysis performed later.

This clonotype was obtained from a human donor in good health. Material: PBMCs. The V call is TRBV27, the J call TRBJ2-7; TRBD2 agrees at 7 bases. The CDR3 DNA is TGTGCCAGCAGTTTATCGGGGGGAGGGGTCGAAGGCTCCTACGAGCAGTACTTC. Translating it yields CASSLSGGGVEGSYEQYF.